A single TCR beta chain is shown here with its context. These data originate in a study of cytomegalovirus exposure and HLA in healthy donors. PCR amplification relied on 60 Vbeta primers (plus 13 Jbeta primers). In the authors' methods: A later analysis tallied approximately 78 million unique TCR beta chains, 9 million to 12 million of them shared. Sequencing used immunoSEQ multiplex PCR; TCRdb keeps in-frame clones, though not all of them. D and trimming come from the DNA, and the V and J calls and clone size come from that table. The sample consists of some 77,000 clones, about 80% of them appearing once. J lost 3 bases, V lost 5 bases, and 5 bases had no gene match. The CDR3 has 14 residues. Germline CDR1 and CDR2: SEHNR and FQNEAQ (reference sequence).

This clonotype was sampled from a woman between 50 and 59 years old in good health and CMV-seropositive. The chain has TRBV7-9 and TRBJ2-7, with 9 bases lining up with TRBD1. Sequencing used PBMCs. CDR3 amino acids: CASSRGQGDYEQYF. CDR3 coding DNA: TGTGCCAGCAGCCGGGGACAGGGAGACTACGAGCAGTACTTC.